This T cell receptor beta chain was sequenced for a study of cytomegalovirus exposure and HLA in healthy donors. The CDR3 length is 17 residues. After removal of 6 bases from V and 9 bases from J, the junction contained 14 bases not matched to a gene. Germline V lookup: CDR1 SNHLY, CDR2 FYNNEI. 60 Vbeta and 13 Jbeta primers were used in PCR. Sequencing was performed with immunoSEQ multiplex PCR; in TCRdb, only in-frame clones are kept and a portion is missing. The sample records some 130,000 clones, 65% to 80% being singletons. The V and J genes are TRBV2 and TRBJ2-1, with 13 bases identical to TRBD2. This receptor was identified in a woman aged 45-60 years in good health and CMV-seropositive. Sequenced material: PBMCs. The CDR3 protein is CASSGDLTSGGAGEQFF. CDR3 coding DNA: TGTGCCAGCAGCGGAGATCTCACTAGCGGGGGGGCCGGTGAGCAGTTCTTC.